This TCR beta chain was documented in a study of blood T cell repertoires in COVID-19. Across the study: Some COVID-19 samples were acute and others convalescent; all came from the United States, Italy and Spain. The cDNA or gDNA used as material had been derived from T cells, B-cell-depleted T cells, or PBMCs.

Methods used by the authors: By means of reference gene primer amplification, nucleated cell counts were estimated. Only in-frame clones appear in the TCRdb table, and some are missing; sequencing was by immunoSEQ multiplex PCR. The DNA was the basis for D and trimming; V, J and clone size are from that table. The table has hundreds of thousands of clones, roughly nine tenths seen once. The CDR3 contains 16 residues. Trimming removed 3 bases at V and 5 bases at J, with 16 bases between. The germline gives CDR1 KGHSH, CDR2 LQKENI. The receptor's source is a man between 60 and 75 years old who had recovered from COVID-19. The sequenced sample was peripheral blood. The chain carries TRBV18 and TRBJ1-4, with D perhaps matching TRBD1 (6 bases). The CDR3 nucleotides are TGTGCCAGCTCACCTTCCTTTGGGCAGGGGAATGAAAAACTGTTTTTT. This sequence encodes CASSPSFGQGNEKLFF.